The 2 T cell receptor beta chains in this list originate from one sample, sequenced in a study of shared clonotypes between healthy human individuals. Sequencing was performed with immunoSEQ multiplex PCR; in TCRdb, only in-frame clones are kept and a portion is missing. The table has about 2.5 million clones, around 93% seen once. The sample consisted of naive CD4+ T cells from PBMCs. Subset described: CD45RA+ positively selected. These receptors originate from a young man in good health. Some clones in this sample may be carry-over from other donors' samples.

V and J are TRBV5-1 and TRBJ2-7; 7 bases are a match to TRBD2. The CDR3 consists of 14 residues. Germline V gene lookup returns CDR1 SGHRS and CDR2 YFSETQ. Trimming cost V 2 bases and J 7 bases; bases outside gene matches: 9. Written as DNA, the CDR3 is TGCGCCAGCAGCTTTGGCGGGAGCGTCTGGGAGCAGTACTTC. Translating gives CASSFGGSVWEQYF.

This clone has only one observation. The chain is built from TRBV11-2 and TRBJ1-3; D is undetermined. Germline assignment: CDR1 SGHAT and CDR2 FQNNGV. CDR3 size: 19 residues. The ends were cut back, 1 base at V and 1 base at J, with 20 bases in the middle. The CDR3 protein is CASSLVASDRRLSGNTIYF. CDR3 nucleotides: TGTGCCAGCAGCTTAGTGGCGTCTGATAGACGGTTATCTGGAAACACCATATATTTT.